The present T cell receptor (beta chain) was sequenced within a study of blood T cells in healthy people across ages. Germline V gene sequence: CDR1 LNHNV, CDR2 YYDKDF (reference sequence). The CDR3 loop spans 14 amino acids. Trimming shortened V by 0 bases and J by 7 bases, and 9 bases separated the two germline ends. A sample-barcoded 5' primer and a J-beta primer mix were used in a second PCR of about 6 to 11 cycles. TCRdb processed the 5' RACE reads anew with MiXCR; each CDR3 protein has one entry. The sample has 500,000 to 700,000 distinct CDR3 sequences, roughly 31% seen once. Specimen: blood. V gene TRBV15 combines with J gene TRBJ2-2; D is ambiguous. This receptor was identified in a woman of 80 years or more in good health. CDR3 in amino acids: CATSRDQGYGELFF. The CDR3 nucleotides read TGTGCCACCAGCAGAGATCAAGGGTACGGGGAGCTGTTTTTT.